Following are 28 T cell receptor beta chains from one sample sequenced in a study of blood T cell repertoires in COVID-19. This table comes from immunoSEQ multiplex PCR, and its TCRdb copy is limited to in-frame clones, with some not included. The sample consists of about half a million clones, more than 85% of them appearing once. Sequencing input: PBMCs or T cells enriched from blood (not recorded which). The source is a woman aged 60-70 years who had recovered from COVID-19.

As to this clone: The same CDR3 is also encoded by other DNA sequences in this sample. The chain couples TRBV5-1 to TRBJ2-7, with 10 bases that match TRBD1. Germline CDR1 SGHRS, CDR2 YFSETQ. V lost 4 bases to trimming and J lost 1 base; unmatched junction nucleotides: 2. This CDR3 is 14 amino acids long. CDR3 sequence reads: CASSLGQGSYEQYF. The CDR3 nucleotides read TGCGCCAGCAGCCTGGGACAGGGGTCCTACGAGCAGTACTTC.

The chain links TRBV15 to TRBJ1-1; D is undetermined. Trimming left V 0 bases short and J 5 bases short, with 13 bases between. This CDR3 has 15 residues. CDR1 LNHNV and CDR2 YYDKDF come from the germline V gene (reference sequence). CDR3 loop: CATSRDAKGGTEAFF. CDR3 nucleotides: TGTGCCACCAGCAGAGATGCCAAGGGAGGTACTGAAGCTTTCTTT.

CDR3 residues: CASREQGAAETQYF. CDR3 bases: TGTGCCAGCAGAGAACAGGGGGCAGCCGAGACCCAGTACTTC. The chain combines TRBV6-6 with TRBJ2-5; 9 nucleotides align to TRBD1. CDR3 length equals 14 residues. CDR1 is MNHNY, CDR2 SVGAGI, per germline (reference sequence). With 6 bases clipped from V and 5 bases from J, the junction kept 7 bases outside the gene matches.

The rearrangement joins TRBV2 to TRBJ1-5; TRBD1 matches at 9 bases. The CDR3 is made up of 13 amino acids. The J segment lost 2 bases and the V segment lost 8 bases, leaving 1 base of the junction unmatched. Per the germline V gene, CDR1 is SNHLY and CDR2 is FYNNEI. The CDR3 sequence: CASRTGGNQPQHF. DNA for the CDR3: TGTGCCAGCCGGACAGGGGGCAATCAGCCCCAGCATTTT.

V is TRBV24-1 and J is TRBJ2-3; the match to TRBD1 covers 7 bases. J lost 2 bases, V lost 1 base, and 5 bases had no gene match. Germline CDR1 and CDR2: KGHDR and SFDVKD. The CDR3 loop spans 16 amino acids. CDR3 sequence (DNA): TGTGCCACCAGTGATTTTCCCGGGACAGCCACAGATACGCAGTATTTT. Translation: CATSDFPGTATDTQYF.

The genes are TRBV7-6 and TRBJ1-2; possibly TRBD1 for D (5 bases). V dropped 5 bases and J dropped 4 bases, with 11 bases sitting between them. The CDR3 spans 13 residues. Germline CDR1 is SGHVS and CDR2 is FNYEAQ. This CDR3 reads CASSRGGSYGYTF. The CDR3 nucleotides are TGTGCCAGCAGCCGCGGGGGTTCCTATGGCTACACCTTC.

Only a few counts were recorded for this clone. V and J are TRBV7-2 and TRBJ1-6; D remains ambiguous. Trimming left V 1 base short and J 9 bases short, with 10 bases between. The CDR3 loop spans 14 amino acids. The germline V gene has CDR1 SGHTA and CDR2 FQGNSA. The CDR3 region has the DNA TGTGCCAGCAGCTTAGTTCGGGGAAGTTCACCCCTCCACTTT. As protein: CASSLVRGSSPLHF.

This rearrangement joins TRBV21-1 to TRBJ1-5; TRBD1 reflects the table's D call only, with no check against the DNA. TRBV21-1 represents a pseudogene. There are 18 residues in the CDR3. The CDR3 protein is CASSKRRTGNVKDQPQHF. The CDR3 DNA sequence: TGTGCCAGCAGCAAACGCAGGACAGGGAATGTAAAGGATCAGCCCCAGCATTTT.

Ten or more counts support this clone. The chain carries TRBV2 and TRBJ2-7; 10 bases map to TRBD1. CDR1 and CDR2 from the germline V gene are SNHLY and FYNNEI. Trimming cost V 8 bases and J 2 bases; bases outside gene matches: 6. The CDR3 covers 14 residues. In DNA form, the CDR3 reads TGTGCCAGCGTCCGGGACAGGGGCCCCTACGAGCAGTACGTC. Translated, it gives CASVRDRGPYEQYV.

This chain uses TRBV10-3 with TRBJ2-2; TRBD2 agrees at 10 bases. This CDR3 is 16 amino acids long. V dropped 5 bases and J dropped 1; count of bases not matched to a gene: 4. Germline CDR1 and CDR2: ENHRY and SYGVKD. CDR3 in amino acids: CAISHLAGENTGELFF. The CDR3 DNA is TGTGCCATCAGTCACCTAGCGGGGGAGAACACCGGGGAGCTGTTTTTT.

This rearrangement joins TRBV11-3 to TRBJ1-1; D may be TRBD1 (5 bases). Deletions cut 0 bases from V and 1 base from J, with 6 bases between. CDR3 length equals 14 residues. Germline V CDR1 and CDR2: SGHNT, YENEEA. The CDR3 here is CASSLDRANTEAFF. The CDR3 region has the DNA TGTGCCAGCAGCTTAGACAGGGCGAACACTGAAGCTTTCTTT.

Concerning this clone: The conserved closing phenylalanine or tryptophan is absent in this CDR3, likely reflecting a read error. No DNA is shown, since the ends of the CDR3 on it are uncertain; the CDR3 is the one TCRdb lists. This CDR3 is CASSERYYPRD. The V call is TRBV6-4, the J call TRBJ2-4; the DNA was not compared with TRBD2, the D call given in the table. Inclusive of both ends, the CDR3 amounts to 11 amino acids. Germline CDR1 and CDR2: MRHNA and SNTAGT.

V and J are TRBV6-5 and TRBJ1-6; TRBD1 agrees at 7 bases. CDR3 size: 15 residues. The V and J ends lost 1 base and 9 bases, in that order; junction bases with no gene match: 6. Germline V gene sequence: CDR1 MNHEY, CDR2 SVGAGI. CDR3 in DNA: TGTGCCAGCAGTTACTTCGACAGGGATGGTTCACCCCTCCACTTT. Translating gives CASSYFDRDGSPLHF.

V usage is TRBV30 and J usage is TRBJ1-2, with 9 nucleotides matching TRBD1. The germline CDR1 and CDR2 sequences are GTSNPN and SVGIG (reference sequence). The CDR3 runs 13 residues. V shed 1 base and J 8 bases; nucleotides not matched to a gene: 5. CDR3 protein: CAWSAGQGYGYTF. In DNA form, the CDR3 reads TGTGCCTGGAGTGCGGGACAGGGTTACGGCTACACCTTC.

The rearrangement uses TRBV7-2 and TRBJ1-1, with 10 bases aligning to TRBD1. Losses at the gene ends were 5 bases for V and 7 bases for J; bases not matched to a gene: 4. CDR3 length: 13 residues. Germline lookup yields CDR1 SGHTA and CDR2 FQGNSA. The CDR3: CASSADRGDEAFF. CDR3 coding DNA: TGTGCCAGCAGCGCGGACAGGGGGGATGAAGCTTTCTTT.

Note on this clone: The sample holds other DNA sequences that translate to the same CDR3. The chain combines TRBV27 with TRBJ1-5, with 11 bases aligning to TRBD1. Losses at the gene ends were 5 bases for V and 7 bases for J; bases not matched to a gene: 4. Germline CDR1 reads MNHEY; CDR2 reads SMNVEV (reference sequence). CDR3 length equals 14 residues. The CDR3 bases are TGTGCCAGCAGTCCCGGGACAGGGGGACAGCCCCAGCATTTT. It is translated as CASSPGTGGQPQHF.

The chain carries TRBV4-1 and TRBJ2-2, with a possible D match to TRBD2 (6 bases). The CDR3 runs to 18 residues. CDR1 MGHRA and CDR2 YSYEKL come from the germline V gene. Trimming removed 2 bases from V and 0 bases from J, with 16 bases in between. CDR3 sequence reads: CASSQLPRWGANTGELFF. CDR3 DNA sequence: TGCGCCAGCAGCCAACTCCCCCGGTGGGGGGCGAACACCGGGGAGCTGTTTTTT.

The chain employs TRBV2 and TRBJ1-2, with D hard to call. The V gene lost 6 bases and the J gene lost 8 bases, with 16 bases spanning the gap. The CDR3 is made up of 13 amino acids. Germline loops: CDR1 SNHLY, CDR2 FYNNEI. CDR3 sequence (DNA): TGTGCCAGCAGACACAATGCGGGAAGCGGCTACACCTTC. This translates into CASRHNAGSGYTF.

The gene calls are TRBV5-4 and TRBJ2-3; TRBD1 matches at 10 bases. Germline CDR1 reads SGHNT; CDR2 reads YYREEE (reference sequence). This CDR3 region has 14 residues. The J segment lost 4 bases and the V segment lost 3 bases, leaving 2 bases of the junction unmatched. As DNA, the CDR3 is TGTGCCAGCAGCTCCGGGACAGGGGCAGATACGCAGTATTTT. Encoded protein: CASSSGTGADTQYF.

This chain links TRBV2 with TRBJ1-4; 9 bases map to TRBD1. Trimming at V came to 1 base and at J to 0 bases, leaving 12 bases not matched to a gene. This CDR3 comprises 20 residues. The V gene's germline CDR1 is SNHLY and CDR2 FYNNEI. The DNA of the CDR3 is TGTGCCAGCAGTGAAGTCTTCTTCGGACAGGGGACTTCAACTAATGAAAAACTGTTTTTT. Translated, it gives CASSEVFFGQGTSTNEKLFF.

This chain joins TRBV11-2 and TRBJ1-2, with TRBD1 as a possible D gene (5 bases). The CDR3 totals 14 residues. Trimming took 5 bases from V and 4 from J, leaving 14 bases between them. Germline V gene data show CDR1 as SGHAT and CDR2 as FQNNGV. The CDR3 here is CASSSSGLPYGYTF. CDR3 DNA sequence: TGTGCCAGCAGCAGCTCAGGGTTACCCTATGGCTACACCTTC. Complete variable domain (other parts from reference TRBV11-2 and TRBJ1-2): EAGVAQSPRYKIIEKRQSVAFWCNPISGHATLYWYQQILGQGPKLLIQFQNNGVVDDSQLPKDRFSAERLKGVDSTLKIQPAKLEDSAVYLCASSSSGLPYGYTFGSGTRLTVV.

The chain uses TRBV7-2 and TRBJ2-1; D unresolved. V shed 0 bases and J shed 11 bases, with 11 bases lying between them. Germline-derived CDR1 and CDR2 are SGHTA and FQGNSA. This CDR3 spans 13 amino acids. In DNA form, the CDR3 reads TGTGCCAGCAGCTTAGCCGCAGGCACTCAGCAGTTCTTC. This sequence encodes CASSLAAGTQQFF.

This chain joins TRBV10-3 and TRBJ1-1; D is perhaps TRBD1 (5 bases). Trimming shortened V by 4 bases and J by 4 bases, and 16 bases separated the two germline ends. Germline values: CDR1 ENHRY, CDR2 SYGVKD. This CDR3 contains 15 residues. The CDR3 DNA follows: TGTGCCATCAGTGCAGGGTCCCTGGGGGGCACTGAAGCTTTCTTT. Protein product: CAISAGSLGGTEAFF.

The table lists this clone with many counts. The chain joins TRBV5-4 to TRBJ2-7, with 9 nucleotides matching TRBD1. Germline V gene sequence: CDR1 SGHNT, CDR2 YYREEE (reference sequence). Unmatched junction bases numbered 9, after V lost 4 bases and J lost 7 bases. The CDR3 spans 14 residues. The CDR3 DNA sequence: TGTGCCAGCAGCCGGGACAGGGCCACACGAGAGCAGTACGTC. Its protein is CASSRDRATREQYV.

This clone was detected once. The chain recombines TRBV18 with TRBJ2-3, with 9 bases that match TRBD2. The CDR3 sequence is 16 residues long. V shed 6 bases and J 3 bases; nucleotides not matched to a gene: 10. Germline V CDR1 and CDR2: KGHSH, LQKENI. CDR3 in DNA: TGTGCCAGCTCCCCCTCTCAAGCGGGGGGAACAGATACGCAGTATTTT. Its protein product is CASSPSQAGGTDTQYF.

This clone has only a few counts. This chain connects TRBV4-1 to TRBJ1-4; 8 positions agree with TRBD1. There are 16 residues in the CDR3. The trim removed 3 bases at V and 5 bases at J, leaving 8 bases unmatched. Per the germline V gene, CDR1 is MGHRA and CDR2 is YSYEKL. The CDR3 loop reads CASSHPGQGGNEKLFF. The CDR3 nucleotides read TGCGCCAGCAGCCACCCAGGACAGGGAGGGAATGAAAAACTGTTTTTT.

This clone was detected only once. The V and J genes are TRBV11-3 and TRBJ2-1, with 9 bases lining up with TRBD1. With 5 bases clipped from V and 5 bases from J, the junction kept 10 bases outside the gene matches. CDR1 and CDR2 from the germline V gene are SGHNT and YENEEA. The CDR3 consists of 16 residues. This CDR3 is CASSALRDRVNNEQFF. The CDR3 DNA sequence: TGTGCCAGCAGCGCTCTCCGGGACAGGGTTAACAATGAGCAGTTCTTC.

The chain has TRBV19 and TRBJ1-5, with a weak D call TRBD1 (6 bases). V lost 9 bases, J lost 3 bases, and 24 bases lay in between. In germline, CDR1 is LNHDA, CDR2 SQIVND (reference sequence). The CDR3 is made up of 17 amino acids. The CDR3 DNA reads as TGTGCCAGCAAGTCTAACCCGGGACACCAAGACAATCAGCCCCAGCATTTT. It is translated as CASKSNPGHQDNQPQHF. Full variable domain (missing parts from reference TRBV19 and TRBJ1-5): DGGITQSPKYLFRKEGQNVTLSCEQNLNHDAMYWYRQDPGQGLRLIYYSQIVNDFQKGDIAEGYSVSREKKESFPLTVTSAQKNPTAFYLCASKSNPGHQDNQPQHFGDGTRLSIL.